These T cell receptor beta chains were read from a single sample in a study of blood T cells in healthy people across ages. TCRdb itself ran the 5' RACE reads through MiXCR, one entry per CDR3 protein. The table shows about 640,000 distinct CDR3 sequences, with under 65% occurring only once. What was sequenced was blood. These receptors all come from a man aged 55 to 70 in good health. Each CDR3 is given with its conserved first and last residue. A D gene is named only where the DNA matches it firmly. For some rows the clone size is stated as once, few or many, or as a class when expanded; others skip it.

clone size,D gene,V gene,J gene,CDR3 protein,CDR3 DNA
NA,NA,TRBV3-1,TRBJ2-5,CASSQGADGQETQYF,TGTGCCAGCAGCCAAGGTGCCGACGGACAAGAGACCCAGTACTTC
once,TRBD1,TRBV5-5,TRBJ2-5,CASSLGGQGALWQETQYF,TGTGCCAGCAGCTTGGGTGGACAGGGGGCGCTTTGGCAAGAGACCCAGTACTTC
NA,TRBD1,TRBV28,TRBJ2-2,CASGPGQANTGELFF,TGTGCCAGCGGGCCGGGACAGGCGAACACCGGGGAGCTGTTTTTT
few,NA,TRBV6-6,TRBJ2-1,CAARKDEQFF,TGTGCCGCCCGGAAAGATGAGCAGTTCTTC
few,TRBD2,TRBV28,TRBJ2-1,CASSSLAGAYNEQFF,TGTGCCAGCAGTTCGCTAGCGGGGGCCTACAATGAGCAGTTCTTC
few,TRBD2,TRBV29-1,TRBJ2-5,CSLRDSSGQETQYF,TGCAGCCTTAGGGACTCTAGCGGGCAAGAGACCCAGTACTTC
NA,TRBD1,TRBV10-3,TRBJ2-5,CAISEGTGGTETQYF,TGTGCCATCAGTGAGGGAACAGGGGGGACGGAGACCCAGTACTTC
once,NA,TRBV20-1,TRBJ2-3,CSASVAGNTDTQYF,TGCAGTGCTAGCGTGGCAGGGAACACAGATACGCAGTATTTT
NA,NA,TRBV11-2,TRBJ2-5,CASSLEGRPPETQYF,TGTGCCAGCAGCTTAGAGGGCCGGCCACCGGAGACCCAGTACTTC
once,NA,TRBV6-1,TRBJ1-1,CASTEDSTEAFF,TGTGCCAGCACTGAAGACAGCACTGAAGCTTTCTTT
NA,TRBD2,TRBV6-2/TRBV6-3,TRBJ2-3,CASSYPGTSGGIETDTQYF,TGTGCCAGCAGTTACCCAGGGACTAGCGGGGGGATTGAGACAGATACGCAGTATTTT
NA,NA,TRBV5-5,TRBJ2-7,CASSLGGAIYEQYF,TGTGCCAGCAGCTTAGGAGGGGCCATCTACGAGCAGTACTTC
few,NA,TRBV28,TRBJ1-1,CATSEWGVGTEAFF,TGTGCCACCTCCGAGTGGGGTGTTGGCACTGAAGCTTTCTTT
NA,NA,TRBV20-1,TRBJ2-7,CSARGGNPYEQYF,TGCAGTGCTAGGGGCGGGAACCCCTACGAGCAGTACTTC
NA,TRBD2,TRBV7-9,TRBJ2-3,CASSFPGGPDTQYF,TGTGCCAGCAGCTTTCCGGGGGGGCCAGATACGCAGTATTTT
NA,NA,TRBV28,TRBJ1-4,CASKEGSSNEKLFF,TGTGCCAGCAAGGAGGGAAGCTCTAATGAAAAACTGTTTTTT
few,TRBD1,TRBV6-5,TRBJ2-7,CASGTADLEQYF,TGTGCCAGCGGGACAGCCGACCTCGAGCAGTACTTC
few,NA,TRBV11-2,TRBJ2-3,CASSLLRGGGTDTQYF,TGTGCCAGCAGCCTGCTGAGGGGGGGTGGCACAGATACGCAGTATTTT
NA,NA,TRBV28,TRBJ2-5,CASGFGAGAQETQYF,TGTGCCAGCGGTTTTGGGGCGGGGGCACAAGAGACCCAGTACTTC
NA,TRBD1,TRBV6-6,TRBJ1-5,CASSPAGTVNQPQHF,TGTGCCAGCAGTCCGGCCGGGACAGTCAATCAGCCCCAGCATTTT
NA,TRBD2,TRBV7-2,TRBJ2-1,CASSSGLVLRHEQFF,TGTGCCAGCAGCTCGGGACTAGTGCTTCGGCATGAGCAGTTCTTC
NA,TRBD2,TRBV12-3/TRBV12-4,TRBJ2-7,CASKGRGGSYEQYF,TGTGCCAGCAAAGGTCGCGGGGGTTCCTACGAGCAGTACTTC